The clone carrying this TCR beta chain has just a few counts. The antigen is not known. This entry is derived from a study of cytomegalovirus exposure and HLA in healthy donors. From germline, CDR1 is SEHNR and CDR2 FQNEAQ (reference sequence). The CDR3 has 14 amino acids. Trimming took 5 bases from V and 5 from J; bases not matched to a gene: 9. Broader study findings: The CMV antigen specificity of a few CMV-associated chains was confirmed through in vitro analysis. With later analysis, a missense DCLRE1C variant became linked to TCR beta V- and J-gene trimming. TCR beta sequences reportedly predicted most subjects' HLA-A and HLA-B alleles accurately.

The PCR employed 60 Vbeta primers together with 13 Jbeta primers. Measured with immunoSEQ multiplex PCR; TCRdb has only the in-frame clones, and not every one. The sample yields roughly 140,000 clones, around 86% seen once. This chain connects TRBV7-9 to TRBJ2-7, with 7 bases lining up with TRBD1. The TCR sequence derives from a female donor in good health and CMV-seronegative. Sequencing was done on a sample of PBMCs. CDR3 region: CASSLLQGTDEQYF. CDR3 DNA sequence: TGTGCCAGCAGCCTATTACAGGGGACGGACGAGCAGTACTTC.